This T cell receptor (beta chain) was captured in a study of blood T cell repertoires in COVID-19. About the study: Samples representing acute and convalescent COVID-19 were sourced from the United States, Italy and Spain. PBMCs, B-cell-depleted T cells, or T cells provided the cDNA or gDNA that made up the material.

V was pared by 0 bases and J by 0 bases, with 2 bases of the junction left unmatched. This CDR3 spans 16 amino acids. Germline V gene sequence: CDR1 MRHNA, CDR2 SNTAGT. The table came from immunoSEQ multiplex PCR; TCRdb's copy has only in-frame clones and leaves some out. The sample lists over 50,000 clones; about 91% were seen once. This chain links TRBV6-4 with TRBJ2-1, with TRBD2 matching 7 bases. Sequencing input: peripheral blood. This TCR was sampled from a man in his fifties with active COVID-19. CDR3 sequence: CASSDSLADSYNEQFF. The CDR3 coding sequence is TGTGCCAGCAGTGACTCGCTAGCGGACTCCTACAATGAGCAGTTCTTC.